The 18 T cell receptor beta chains below all came from one sample that was sequenced in a study of cytomegalovirus exposure and HLA in healthy donors. The study ran its PCR with 60 Vbeta and 13 Jbeta primers. TCRdb's copy holds only in-frame clones and misses some; the assay was immunoSEQ multiplex PCR. Among about 120,000 clones listed, approximately 75% were seen once. The sequencing input was PBMCs. The source of these receptors is a man in his forties or fifties in good health and CMV-seropositive.

The chain combines TRBV20-1 with TRBJ1-1; TRBD1 matches 9 bases. The CDR3 is made up of 11 amino acids. Germline CDR1 reads DFQATT; CDR2 reads SNEGSKA (reference sequence). The CDR3 bases are TGCAGAGGACAGGGGAGCACTGAAGCTTTCTTT. Its protein product is CRGQGSTEAFF.

V gene TRBV30 combines with J gene TRBJ2-1; TRBD2 aligns across 7 bases. V was pared by 0 bases and J by 10 bases, with 0 bases of the junction left unmatched. The CDR3 extends over 11 amino acids. CDR1 is GTSNPN and CDR2 is SVGIG in the germline V gene (reference sequence). The CDR3 nucleotides are TGTGCCTGGAGTGTGGGGGGGGAGCAGTTCTTC. Its protein is CAWSVGGEQFF.

This clone appeared a single time. The chain employs TRBV2 and TRBJ2-3; 9 bases line up with TRBD1. J gave up 1 base and V 10 bases, and 6 bases lay outside the gene matches. Germline CDR1 and CDR2: SNHLY and FYNNEI. The CDR3 totals 14 residues. Written as DNA, the CDR3 is TGTGCCACCAGGGACAGGGTTGGCACAGATACGCAGTATTTT. Translated, it gives CATRDRVGTDTQYF.

This rearrangement joins TRBV5-8 to TRBJ1-4, with D possibly matching TRBD1 (5 bases). V lost 4 bases and J 5 bases, leaving 18 bases between the germline ends. This CDR3 region has 16 residues. Germline-derived CDR1 and CDR2 are SGHTS and YDEGEE. The CDR3 loop reads CASSIEGAGQNEKLFF. The CDR3 DNA follows: TGTGCCAGCAGCATTGAAGGGGCGGGGCAAAATGAAAAACTGTTTTTT.

This chain joins TRBV19 and TRBJ2-3; no definite D call. The CDR3 contains 13 residues. Trimming took off 1 base at V and 3 bases at J, with 5 bases between the two ends. Germline CDR1 reads LNHDA; CDR2 reads SQIVND (reference sequence). The CDR3 spells CASSIALTDTQYF. The CDR3 DNA follows: TGTGCCAGTAGTATAGCCCTGACAGATACGCAGTATTTT.

The V call is TRBV21-1, the J call TRBJ2-7; the D call TRBD1 from the table was never checked on the DNA. TRBV21-1 is a known pseudogene. The CDR3 totals 15 residues. The CDR3 sequence: CASSKGGDRTYEQYF. The CDR3 bases are TGTGCCAGCAGCAAAGGAGGGGACAGAACCTACGAGCAGTACTTC.

The chain joins TRBV4-2 to TRBJ1-1; D unclear. The CDR3 covers 15 residues. Trimming took off 4 bases at V and 2 bases at J, with 14 bases between the two ends. Germline V gene lookup returns CDR1 LGHNA and CDR2 YNFKEQ. DNA for the CDR3: TGTGCCAGCAGCCGCCCCGACAACGAAAACACTGAAGCTTTCTTT. Protein: CASSRPDNENTEAFF.

This rearrangement joins TRBV2 to TRBJ2-7, with 8 bases aligning to TRBD1. Germline V CDR1 and CDR2: SNHLY, FYNNEI. V lost 7 bases and J lost 2; bases outside the gene matches: 4. There are 13 residues in the CDR3. The CDR3 region is CASTGQGAYEQYF. The CDR3, as DNA: TGTGCCAGCACAGGACAGGGTGCCTACGAGCAGTACTTC.

The V and J genes are TRBV2 and TRBJ1-2, with D tentatively TRBD1 (6 bases). Between the trimmed V and J ends, which lost 5 bases and 8 bases, there was a span of 15 bases. Germline V CDR1 and CDR2: SNHLY, FYNNEI. The CDR3 is made up of 13 amino acids. In DNA, the CDR3 is TGTGCCAGCAGTATATTGTTGGACAGAGGCTACACCTTC. This codes for CASSILLDRGYTF.

This chain links TRBV5-1 with TRBJ2-5; TRBD2 is a possible D gene (5 bases). Germline assignment: CDR1 SGHRS and CDR2 YFSETQ. The CDR3 length is 15 residues. Trimming stripped 4 bases from V and 2 bases from J, with 15 bases between. The CDR3 bases are TGCGCCAGCAGCCCCAGGAGGCTGGTACAAGAGACCCAGTACTTC. Protein sequence: CASSPRRLVQETQYF.

In regard to this clone: At one end, the junction sequence differs from germline, possibly due to a read error. V gene TRBV11-2 combines with J gene TRBJ2-1; 7 bases line up with TRBD2. This CDR3 has 16 amino acids. Germline V gene data show CDR1 as SGHAT and CDR2 as FQNNGV. As DNA, the CDR3 is TGTGTCAGCAGCTTCCTAGCGGCCAGCTCCTACAATGAGCAGTTCTTC. This sequence encodes CVSSFLAASSYNEQFF.

This clone was observed a handful of times. This sequence joins TRBV6-4 and TRBJ1-5; maybe TRBD1 (6 bases). Trimming pared 6 bases from V and 0 bases from J, leaving 18 bases between. The CDR3 loop spans 17 amino acids. CDR1 is MRHNA and CDR2 is SNTAGT in the germline V gene. In nucleotides, the CDR3 is TGTGCCAGCAGAGACAGAATTGGGACATCTAGCAATCAGCCCCAGCATTTT. As protein: CASRDRIGTSSNQPQHF.

The chain recombines TRBV10-3 with TRBJ1-1, with D maybe TRBD1 (5 bases). The CDR3 loop spans 13 amino acids. Per germline, CDR1 ENHRY and CDR2 SYGVKD. V was clipped by 8 bases and J by 7 bases, with 17 bases between them. CDR3 nucleotide sequence: TGTGCCATCGGGCTCAGGGAGGGCGGTGAAGCTTTCTTT. Residues: CAIGLREGGEAFF.

This CDR3 reads CASSPPAGNYGYTF. Here the CDR3 DNA reads TGTGCCAGCTCACCCCCGGCGGGGAACTATGGCTACACCTTC. The chain carries TRBV18 and TRBJ1-2; D gene uncertain. CDR1 and CDR2 (germline): KGHSH, LQKENI. CDR3 size: 14 residues. Trimming removed 3 bases at V and 2 bases at J, with 10 bases between.

The chain joins TRBV20-1 to TRBJ2-3; D gene unclear. The CDR3 totals 10 residues. The germline V gene encodes CDR1 DFQATT and CDR2 SNEGSKA (reference sequence). Trimming pared 3 bases from V and 8 bases from J, leaving 6 bases between. The DNA for the CDR3 is TGCAGTGCTAGTGGCGGTACGCAGTATTTT. Encoded protein: CSASGGTQYF.

V is TRBV7-2 and J is TRBJ1-1, with D possibly matching TRBD1 (6 bases). Germline values: CDR1 SGHTA, CDR2 FQGNSA. The V gene lost 2 bases and the J gene lost 5 bases, with 12 bases spanning the gap. The CDR3 loop spans 14 amino acids. The CDR3 DNA reads as TGTGCCAGCAGCTTACAGGGGTGGGGTACTGAAGCTTTCTTT. This encodes CASSLQGWGTEAFF.

The chain recombines TRBV5-1 with TRBJ1-1; D remains unclear. V lost 0 bases to trimming and J lost 0 bases, with 6 bases between them. Germline V gene data show CDR1 as SGHRS and CDR2 as YFSETQ. The CDR3 runs 14 residues. The CDR3 loop reads CASSLADLNTEAFF. As DNA, the CDR3 is TGCGCCAGCAGCTTGGCAGACTTGAACACTGAAGCTTTCTTT. The full variable domain, with the rest looked up from reference TRBV5-1 and TRBJ1-1, is KAGVTQTPRYLIKTRGQQVTLSCSPISGHRSVSWYQQTPGQGLQFLFEYFSETQRNKGNFPGRFSGRQFSNSRSEMNVSTLELGDSALYLCASSLADLNTEAFFGQGTRLTVV.

V usage is TRBV14 and J usage is TRBJ2-7; 9 bases are a match to TRBD2. The V gene's germline CDR1 is SGHDN and CDR2 FVKESK. V lost 0 bases, J lost 0 bases, and 6 bases stayed unmatched. The CDR3 contains 17 residues. CDR3 nucleotides: TGTGCCAGCAGCCAAGATGGGGTAGCGGGGGACTCCTACGAGCAGTACTTC. Translating gives CASSQDGVAGDSYEQYF.